This T cell receptor beta chain was documented in a study of T cells after yellow fever vaccination. Germline V gene sequence: CDR1 DFQATT, CDR2 SNEGSKA (reference sequence). The CDR3 is 14 amino acids. The trim removed 4 bases at V and 6 bases at J, leaving 8 bases unmatched. In TCRdb, the 5' RACE reads were re-called with MiXCR into one record per CDR3 protein. The sample has some 560,000 distinct CDR3 sequences, roughly 21% seen once; the top ten hold around 15%. This clonotype was detected a few times. The chain links TRBV20-1 to TRBJ2-3; 9 bases map to TRBD2. Sequences were derived from PBMCs, sampled 15 days after the yellow fever booster vaccination. The receptor comes from a man aged 25-45 years who received the YFV17D yellow fever vaccine. CDR3 protein: CSAIGGRAWDTQYF. In DNA form, the CDR3 reads TGCAGTGCTATAGGCGGGAGGGCCTGGGATACGCAGTATTTT.